This TCR beta chain was profiled in a study of T cells after somatic rescue of genetic block. J lost 13 bases, V lost 5 bases, and 8 bases had no gene match. Germline V CDR1 and CDR2: SGHNT, YYREEE (reference sequence). This CDR3 comprises 13 residues. The table came from immunoSEQ multiplex PCR; TCRdb's copy has only in-frame clones and leaves some out. Among tens of thousands of clones listed, just under 95% were seen once. The TCR originated in a man in his forties. The specimen sequenced was peripheral blood mononuclear cells (PBMCs). This chain joins TRBV5-4 and TRBJ2-6; 8 nucleotides line up with TRBD2. CDR3 amino acids: CASRAAGGPVLTF. In DNA form, the CDR3 reads TGTGCCAGCAGGGCGGCGGGGGGCCCTGTCCTGACTTTC.